Each of the 25 T cell receptor beta chains below was sequenced from the same sample in a study of cytomegalovirus exposure and HLA in healthy donors. PCR was performed using 60 Vbeta and 13 Jbeta primers. Using immunoSEQ multiplex PCR, the repertoire was profiled, and TCRdb retains in-frame clones only, with some absent. The table has about 20,000 clones, 70% to 80% seen once. The source material was PBMCs. The receptors shown here come from a man between 60 and 75 years old in good health and CMV-seronegative.

This clone has a handful of counts. The chain uses TRBV7-2 and TRBJ2-1; the match to TRBD1 covers 9 bases. Germline trimming cut 5 bases from V and 7 bases from J; bases unmatched to any gene: 12. CDR1 is SGHTA and CDR2 is FQGNSA in the germline V gene. The CDR3 length is 16 residues. Here the CDR3 reads CASSVQGAGMMNEQFF. CDR3 sequence (DNA): TGTGCCAGCAGCGTACAGGGGGCGGGTATGATGAATGAGCAGTTCTTC. Filled out from reference TRBV7-2 and TRBJ2-1, the complete variable domain reads GAGVSQSPSNKVTEKGKDVELRCDPISGHTALYWYRQSLGQGLEFLIYFQGNSAPDKSGLPSDRFSAERTGGSVSTLTIQRTQQEDSAVYLCASSVQGAGMMNEQFFGPGTRLTVL.

This rearrangement joins TRBV11-3 to TRBJ2-7; D unclear. The CDR3 loop spans 13 amino acids. Trimming pared 1 base from V and 3 bases from J, leaving 7 bases between. Germline lookup yields CDR1 SGHNT and CDR2 YENEEA. The DNA of the CDR3 is TGTGCCAGCAGCTTAGGTGCGGACTACGAGCAGTACTTC. Encoded protein: CASSLGADYEQYF.

The chain uses TRBV5-1 and TRBJ1-2; weak D call: TRBD1 (5 bases). V lost 4 bases, J lost 3 bases, and 19 bases lay in between. The CDR3 spans 16 residues. Per the germline V gene, CDR1 is SGHRS and CDR2 is YFSETQ. The DNA of the CDR3 is TGCGCCAGCAGCGCAACGCCCGGGGGGGTGGACTATGGCTACACCTTC. This gives the protein CASSATPGGVDYGYTF. Complete variable domain (other parts from reference TRBV5-1 and TRBJ1-2): KAGVTQTPRYLIKTRGQQVTLSCSPISGHRSVSWYQQTPGQGLQFLFEYFSETQRNKGNFPGRFSGRQFSNSRSEMNVSTLELGDSALYLCASSATPGGVDYGYTFGSGTRLTVV.

The chain couples TRBV7-9 to TRBJ1-1, with TRBD1 identical over 8 bases. The CDR3 runs to 16 residues. Trimming cost V 6 bases and J 0 bases; bases outside gene matches: 9. Germline V gene data show CDR1 as SEHNR and CDR2 as FQNEAQ (reference sequence). The CDR3, as DNA: TGTGCCAGCAGGAAGGCAGGGACAGGCATGAACACTGAAGCTTTCTTT. This translates into CASRKAGTGMNTEAFF.

The chain is built from TRBV11-2 and TRBJ1-2, with 7 nucleotides matching TRBD1. The CDR3 consists of 15 residues. CDR1 is SGHAT and CDR2 is FQNNGV in the germline V gene. V trimming: 4 bases; J trimming: 4 bases; junction bases outside the gene matches: 9. Here the CDR3 reads CASSSIDRVGYGYTF. Here the CDR3 DNA reads TGTGCCAGCAGCTCAATCGACAGGGTCGGCTATGGCTACACCTTC.

This clone was seen only a few times. The chain joins TRBV27 to TRBJ1-1; D is perhaps TRBD1 (5 bases). The CDR3 runs 14 residues. The germline gives CDR1 MNHEY, CDR2 SMNVEV (reference sequence). V was cut by 3 bases and J by 1 base, with 9 bases left in between. CDR3 region: CASSFYGQNTEAFF. Here the CDR3 DNA reads TGTGCCAGCAGTTTTTATGGACAGAACACTGAAGCTTTCTTT.

In its sample, this clone was seen a few times. The rearrangement joins TRBV7-3 to TRBJ2-7, with 8 nucleotides matching TRBD2. Trimming cost V 3 bases and J 2 bases; bases outside gene matches: 3. The CDR3 covers 14 residues. The germline V gene has CDR1 SGHTA and CDR2 FQGTGA. The CDR3 DNA sequence: TGTGCCAGCAGCTTTTCGGGGGGGCCCTACGAGCAGTACTTC. The encoded protein is CASSFSGGPYEQYF.

The rearrangement joins TRBV5-1 to TRBJ2-3; TRBD2 agrees at 16 bases. The trim removed 4 bases at V and 11 bases at J, leaving 13 bases unmatched. Germline V lookup: CDR1 SGHRS, CDR2 YFSETQ. This CDR3 region has 17 residues. DNA of the CDR3: TGCGCCAGCAGCCTCCCGGGGACTAGCGGGAGGGCCACCTGGCAGTATTTT. As protein: CASSLPGTSGRATWQYF.

The chain has TRBV29-1 and TRBJ2-7, with 8 bases aligning to TRBD1. CDR3 length: 13 residues. The J segment lost 3 bases and the V segment lost 5 bases, leaving 6 bases of the junction unmatched. The germline V gene has CDR1 SQVTM and CDR2 ANQGSEA. The CDR3 DNA sequence: TGCAGCGTTTCCACAGGGGGACTCTACGAGCAGTACTTC. This encodes CSVSTGGLYEQYF.

The genes are TRBV5-5 and TRBJ1-2, with 8 positions matching TRBD1. The V segment lost 4 bases and the J segment 4 bases; nucleotides outside the gene matches: 9. Germline V gives CDR1 SGHKS, CDR2 YYEKEE (reference sequence). This CDR3 spans 15 amino acids. This CDR3 reads CASSKGQGGLYGYTF. The CDR3, as DNA: TGTGCCAGCAGCAAAGGACAGGGAGGACTCTATGGCTACACCTTC.

The chain joins TRBV19 to TRBJ2-1; 7 bases line up with TRBD1. With V trimmed by 4 bases and J by 12 bases, 0 bases remained unmatched. Germline V gene lookup returns CDR1 LNHDA and CDR2 SQIVND (reference sequence). The CDR3 spans 10 residues. In DNA, the CDR3 is TGTGCCAGTAGTAGGGACAGGCAGTTCTTC. Translating it yields CASSRDRQFF. The full variable domain, its missing parts supplied by reference TRBV19 and TRBJ2-1, is DGGITQSPKYLFRKEGQNVTLSCEQNLNHDAMYWYRQDPGQGLRLIYYSQIVNDFQKGDIAEGYSVSREKKESFPLTVTSAQKNPTAFYLCASSRDRQFFGPGTRLTVL.

The chain uses TRBV5-6 and TRBJ2-7; a possible D gene is TRBD2 (6 bases). The CDR3 runs to 16 residues. V lost 4 bases to trimming and J lost 3 bases, with 20 bases between them. The germline CDR1 and CDR2 sequences are SGHDT and YYEEEE. The CDR3: CASSVLGNLGGYEQYF. The CDR3 DNA reads as TGTGCCAGCAGCGTATTAGGTAACTTGGGGGGCTACGAGCAGTACTTC.

Concerning this clone itself: At one end, the junction sequence differs from germline, possibly due to a read error. The chain employs TRBV11-2 and TRBJ2-5; 11 positions match TRBD1. The CDR3 is made up of 14 amino acids. The germline V gene has CDR1 SGHAT and CDR2 FQNNGV. CDR3 DNA sequence: TGTGCCAGCAGCGCGGACAGGGGGCAAGAGGCCCAGTACTTC. Translating gives CASSADRGQEAQYF.

This clone was picked up one time. In DNA, the CDR3 is TGCAGCGCTAGAGGCGGGCTGAACACTGAAGCTTTCTTT. It is translated as CSARGGLNTEAFF. J is TRBJ1-1 and V is TRBV29-1, with no clear D. This CDR3 is 13 amino acids long. Trimming stripped 7 bases from V and 0 bases from J, with 12 bases between. The germline CDR1 and CDR2 sequences are SQVTM and ANQGSEA.

This clone was detected a few times. This sequence joins TRBV6-6 and TRBJ1-4; 7 positions match TRBD1. This CDR3 is 13 amino acids long. V trimming: 3 bases; J trimming: 8 bases; junction bases outside the gene matches: 3. The germline gives CDR1 MNHNY, CDR2 SVGAGI (reference sequence). The CDR3 DNA follows: TGTGCCAGCAGTTATCAGGGGGGCGAAAAACTGTTTTTT. This gives the protein CASSYQGGEKLFF.

CDR3 residues: CASSIKFLTGGYTGELFF. CDR3 DNA sequence: TGTGCCAGTAGTATTAAGTTCTTGACAGGGGGTTACACCGGGGAGCTGTTTTTT. V is TRBV19 and J is TRBJ2-2, with 9 bases that match TRBD1. V lost 3 bases, J lost 3 bases, and 11 bases stayed unmatched. This CDR3 has 18 amino acids. Germline V CDR1 and CDR2: LNHDA, SQIVND (reference sequence).

The chain has TRBV18 and TRBJ1-1; D is unclear. The CDR3 sequence is 13 residues long. Germline V gene sequence: CDR1 KGHSH, CDR2 LQKENI. The ends were cut back, 3 bases at V and 4 bases at J, with 9 bases in the middle. In nucleotides, the CDR3 is TGTGCCAGCTCACCGACATTAAGCACTGAAGCTTTCTTT. As protein: CASSPTLSTEAFF.

This chain connects TRBV11-2 to TRBJ1-1; D unclear. This CDR3 region has 13 residues. Trimming took off 0 bases at V and 6 bases at J, with 8 bases between the two ends. Germline-derived CDR1 and CDR2 are SGHAT and FQNNGV. The CDR3 DNA follows: TGTGCCAGCAGCTTAGACTTCGGTTCTGAAGCTTTCTTT. This gives the protein CASSLDFGSEAFF.

The chain is built from TRBV29-1 and TRBJ1-2; the match to TRBD1 covers 7 bases. The CDR3 loop spans 12 amino acids. In germline, CDR1 is SQVTM, CDR2 ANQGSEA. V dropped 4 bases and J dropped 4; count of bases not matched to a gene: 3. CDR3 in amino acids: CSVGAGGYGYTF. The CDR3 DNA sequence: TGCAGCGTTGGGGCAGGGGGCTATGGCTACACCTTC.

The V gene is TRBV10-1, the J gene TRBJ1-3; no reliable D call. The CDR3 covers 14 residues. CDR1 and CDR2 (germline): WNHNN, SYGVQD (reference sequence). V lost 3 bases and J lost 2, with 8 bases in between. In nucleotides, the CDR3 is TGCGCCAGCAGTGATTCGGGAACTGGAAACACCATATATTTT. Translation gives CASSDSGTGNTIYF.

The chain has TRBV7-9 and TRBJ2-4; no clear D gene. The CDR3 has 13 residues. V was clipped by 9 bases and J by 1 base, with 10 bases between them. The germline gives CDR1 SEHNR, CDR2 FQNEAQ (reference sequence). The CDR3 DNA is TGTGCCAGTTCCTCTATGGCCAAAAACATTCAGTACTTC. Its protein is CASSSMAKNIQYF.

The rearrangement uses TRBV25-1 and TRBJ2-1, with 9 nucleotides matching TRBD2. After removal of 1 base from V and 9 bases from J, the junction contained 10 bases not matched to a gene. The V gene's germline CDR1 is MGHDK and CDR2 SYGVNS. The CDR3 runs 16 residues. The CDR3 DNA reads as TGTGCCAGCAGTGAATGGGTAGCGGGAGTAGGGGGTGAGCAGTTCTTC. Its protein product is CASSEWVAGVGGEQFF.

The gene calls are TRBV6-1 and TRBJ2-5; weak D call: TRBD2 (6 bases). Judging by the DNA end, TRBJ2-7 fits better; the J call may be wrong. The CDR3 covers 15 residues. Germline-derived CDR1 and CDR2 are MNHNS and SASEGT. CDR3 amino acids: CASSRRGGTPGEQYF. The CDR3 bases are TGTGCCAGCAGCAGACGTGGGGGGACCCCCGGCGAGCAGTACTTC.

This chain connects TRBV6-5 to TRBJ2-7; weak D call: TRBD1 (6 bases). Germline V gives CDR1 MNHEY, CDR2 SVGAGI. This CDR3 has 13 amino acids. Trimming took off 8 bases at V and 2 bases at J, with 13 bases between the two ends. Here the CDR3 reads CASSYRVAYEQYF. CDR3 sequence (DNA): TGTGCCAGCTCCTACAGGGTCGCCTACGAGCAGTACTTC.

This clone was counted only a few times. J is TRBJ2-7 and V is TRBV5-6, with TRBD2 matching 7 bases. The CDR3 contains 11 residues. V shed 10 bases, J shed 1 base, and the junction held 2 bases outside the gene matches. The V gene's germline CDR1 is SGHDT and CDR2 YYEEEE. The CDR3 loop reads CASGRSYEQYF. In nucleotides, the CDR3 is TGTGCCTCCGGGAGGTCCTACGAGCAGTACTTC.